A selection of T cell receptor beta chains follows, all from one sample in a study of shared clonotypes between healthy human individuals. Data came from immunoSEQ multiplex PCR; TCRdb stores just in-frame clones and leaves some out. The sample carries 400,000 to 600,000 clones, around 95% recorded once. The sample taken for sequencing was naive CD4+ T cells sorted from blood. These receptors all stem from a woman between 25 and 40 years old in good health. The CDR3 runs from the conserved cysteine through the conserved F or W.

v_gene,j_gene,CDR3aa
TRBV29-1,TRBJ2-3,CSISFNGQGTNTDTQYF
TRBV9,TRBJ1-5,CASSEGTSLVQPQHF
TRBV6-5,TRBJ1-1,CASSYDGGTEAFF
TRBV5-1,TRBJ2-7,CASSLIAGGSHEQYF
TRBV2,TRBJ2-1,CASKQTSSNEQFF
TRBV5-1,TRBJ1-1,CASSLVGQQTEAFF
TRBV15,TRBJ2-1,CATSTYNEQFF
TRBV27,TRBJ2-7,CASQSKFYEQYF
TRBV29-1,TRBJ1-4,CSVRGRGDEKLFF
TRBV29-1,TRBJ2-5,CSVVLESRQYF
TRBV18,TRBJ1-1,CASSPINTRNTEAFF
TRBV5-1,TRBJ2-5,CASSLAWGGQETQYF
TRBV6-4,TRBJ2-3,CASSEFTSGSPDTQYF
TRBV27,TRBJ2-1,CASSTIGRQFF
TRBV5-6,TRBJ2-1,CASSLGVLANNEQFF
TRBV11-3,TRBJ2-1,CASSLAGGGNEQFF
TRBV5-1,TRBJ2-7,CASSRTGPGRMEQYF
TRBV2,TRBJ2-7,CASRRTELPYF
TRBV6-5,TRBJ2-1,CASSYRLGREQFF
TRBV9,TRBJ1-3,CASSGDILSSGNTIYF
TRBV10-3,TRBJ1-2,CAISELEGLYGYTF
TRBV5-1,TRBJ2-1,CASSTGLAGAFGNEQFF
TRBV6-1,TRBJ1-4,CASRRGGLDEKLFF
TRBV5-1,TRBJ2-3,CASSSLAGVGDTQYF
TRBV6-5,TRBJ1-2,CASSPGTGPSRYTF
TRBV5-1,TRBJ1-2,CASSLAGTPLAGYTF
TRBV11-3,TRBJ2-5,CASSTGIQETQYF
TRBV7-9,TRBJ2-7,CASSVIGTGLYEQYF
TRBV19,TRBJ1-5,CASSRQSDQPQHF
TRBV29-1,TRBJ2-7,CSVELWGRAYEQYF
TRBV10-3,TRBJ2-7,CAISDRRDSYEQYF
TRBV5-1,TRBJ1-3,CASSAAAGNTIYF
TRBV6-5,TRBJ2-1,CASSYPGTGEGEQFF
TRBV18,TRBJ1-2,CASSRRGPEYGYTF
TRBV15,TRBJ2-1,CATSWPLLSSYNEQFF
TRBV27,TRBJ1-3,CASSSHSGNTIYF
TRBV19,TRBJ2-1,CASSALPRNEQFF
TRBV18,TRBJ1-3,CASSLENSSGNTIYF
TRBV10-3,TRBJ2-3,CAIKGAMTDTQYF
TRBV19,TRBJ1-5,CASTDSPVAIKPQHF
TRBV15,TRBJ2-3,CATSRDNQGGTDTQYF
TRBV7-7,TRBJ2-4,CASSLDRRRKNIQYF
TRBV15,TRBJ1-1,CATSWRRNTEAFF
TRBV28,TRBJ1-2,CASRKLAAGYTF
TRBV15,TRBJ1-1,CATSRAVDRTAFF